This T cell receptor (beta chain) originates from a study of CD8+ T cells in alopecia areata (dated by TCRdb to the late 2010s). In the study overall: The treated patients, all with moderate-to-severe alopecia areata, were enrolled in an open-label pilot trial of oral tofacitinib given at 5 to 10 mg twice daily. Patients received tofacitinib for 6 to 18 months and were then followed off drug for 6 months to check for delayed response and recurrence. For the treated patients, the SALT score, which quantifies what percentage of scalp surface area is affected, served as the measure of disease severity. To study T cell clonal expansion in alopecia areata, the researchers applied high-throughput TCRbeta sequencing to both the C3H/HeJ mouse model and human patients. Scalp tissue and sorted CD4+ and CD8+ peripheral blood T cells from patchy and totalis/universalis alopecia areata patients and from healthy controls were covered by human TCRbeta sequencing. Biopsies were taken from tofacitinib-treated patients at baseline and again at 4 and 24 weeks into treatment, and several of those patients also had a later scalp biopsy. Scalp clonality was compared across normal scalp (n=4), patchy alopecia areata scalp (n=8), and alopecia totalis/universalis scalp (n=8). RNA was extracted with the PAXgene miRNA kit for fixed scalp, the miRNeasy kit for PBMCs, and the RNeasy kit for mouse skin. TCRbeta CDR3 regions were amplified by immunoSEQ multiplex PCR using 35 Vbeta forward and 13 Jbeta reverse primers. Study-wide conclusions, independent of this receptor: Tofacitinib significantly decreased scalp clonality and the number of expanded CD8+ clones among the top 100 scalp clones. Many expanded lesional clones persisted in scalp and blood during tofacitinib treatment, which may partly explain relapse after stopping treatment. Because the treated cohort was small and included a single nonresponder, larger studies are needed to assess links between baseline CD8+ expansion and response. Shared TCR sequences between patients were less evident than in mice, which may be partly attributable to HLA diversity in the patient population. Compared with normal scalp, lesional scalp had higher clonality and more expanded CD8+ clones, particularly in alopecia totalis/universalis, a pattern that suggests antigenic drive. Resident alphabeta T cells in normal human skin are also sequenced, complicating scalp TCR repertoire analysis, unlike mouse skin dominated by gammadelta T cells.

Concerning this clone itself: Its antigen is not yet known. Base quality data are lacking; no much larger clone is found one base away.

Library creation used the immunoSEQ multiplex PCR assay. RNA was extracted from all samples and reverse transcribed into cDNA as template for TCR sequencing. SuperScript III was used for first-strand cDNA synthesis, primed with a 2:1 mix of oligo-dT and random hexamers. A synthetic immune receptor repertoire was used to gauge amplification bias, and whatever bias remained was removed computationally. On the study's bioinformatics: After raw reads were preprocessed to remove errors, the CDR3 was defined following IMGT conventions as running from the conserved cysteine to phenylalanine. Clonality was computed as 1 minus the Shannon entropy, with the entropy normalized by log2 of the number of productive unique TCRs. Scalp TCRbeta sequences were cross-referenced with sorted blood CD4 and CD8 repertoires so that the CD4 or CD8 identity of scalp clones could be inferred. In TCRdb, the immuneACCESS table is reduced to in-frame sequences with V and J assigned. These tables do not hold every clone; where another copy was compared, an unresolved V gene accounts for under half, and the others remain unexplained. The V and J calls and clone size come from that table; D and trimming were worked out from the DNA. The sample table lists roughly 40,000 clones, around 71% of them with a count of one. The top ten clonotypes cover around 23% of the sample.

The time point label here, explained by the study, means: roughly 27 days on oral tofacitinib. Explained via the paper, the treatment or condition label denotes: oral pan-JAK inhibitor, 5-10 mg twice daily. From alopecia areata patients, peripheral blood was collected along with lesional scalp punch biopsies. PBMCs were isolated by density centrifugation and stained for CD3, CD4 and CD8, and CD4+ and CD8+ T cells were sorted on a FACSAria. Clipping removes 9 bases from V and 3 bases from J, with 14 as the unmatched junction base count. Sequences SNHLY (CDR1) and FYNNEI (CDR2) are obtained from the germline V gene. Its CDR3 holds 18 amino acids, cysteine through phenylalanine. Left in the record is the CDR3 DNA by itself, 54 bases read in frame from the first base.

The starting material was CD8+ T cells sorted from blood, obtained at week 4, from a patient treated with tofacitinib. This receptor chain uses TRBV2 and TRBJ2-6; TRBD1 agrees with 10 junctional bases. This TCR came from a human donor with alopecia areata. The nucleotides read TGTGCCAGTATTCAACGGGACAGGGGATCCGGTGGGGCCAACGTCCTGACTTTC. This translates into CASIQRDRGSGGANVLTF.